This TCR beta chain was captured in a study of blood T cell repertoires in COVID-19. Germline V gene data show CDR1 as LNHDA and CDR2 as SQIVND (reference sequence). This CDR3 region has 15 residues. V shed 2 bases and J shed 2 bases, with 13 bases lying between them. Under the authors' procedure: Amplifying reference gene primers gave estimates of nucleated cell counts. The method was immunoSEQ multiplex PCR; TCRdb's version includes in-frame clones alone and lacks a portion of them. Clone size and the V and J calls come from that table; the DNA yielded D and trimming. Among 100,000 to 150,000 clones listed, 75% to 90% were seen once. The Seattle patients joined while their infection was active and were tracked longitudinally afterward.

This rearrangement joins TRBV19 to TRBJ2-7, with D possibly being TRBD2 (5 bases). The sequenced sample was peripheral blood. This receptor was identified in a woman of 80 years or more with COVID-19, enrolled during active disease. DNA of the CDR3: TGTGCCAGTAGTATAAAGGTCGGGGAGACCTACGAGCAGTACTTC. As protein: CASSIKVGETYEQYF.